This T cell receptor beta chain came from a study of T cells in Graves' hyperthyroidism and ophthalmopathy. The CDR3 is 17 amino acids. From germline, CDR1 is MRHNA and CDR2 SNTAGT. Study-wide points: Expanded thyroid clonotypes (above 0.001) were mostly also found in blood.

Notes on this clonotype: The antigen is unknown. One end of the junction fails to match germline, which may point to a read error.

Amplified TCR beta CDR3 regions derived from RNA transcripts. In the first-round RT-PCR of the TCR CDR3, the HTBI primer set was used. A single record per CDR3 protein comes from TCRdb applying MiXCR to the multiplex PCR reads. The sample contains 250,000 to 300,000 distinct CDR3 sequences, roughly 15% of which appear only once. The source of this sequence is a woman aged 40 to 50 with Graves' hyperthyroidism. The chain links TRBV6-4 to TRBJ2-3, with D possibly matching TRBD2 (6 bases). The sequencing input was blood. CDR3 DNA sequence: TGTGCCAGCAGTTACTCCCCTTACGGGAGAAGGGTAGATACGCAGTATTTT. Protein sequence: CASSYSPYGRRVDTQYF.